This paragraph covers one T cell receptor beta chain sequence. What it recognizes is unknown. This sample is drawn from a study of long-term antiretroviral therapy in people with HIV. Study results and limitations: ART adherence, viral resistance and therapy changes went undocumented.

Germline V gene sequence: CDR1 SGHTA, CDR2 FQGNSA. The V segment lost 5 bases and the J segment 7 bases; nucleotides outside the gene matches: 11. This CDR3 has 15 residues. Researchers report immunoSEQ v3.0 was run at survey level. Some clones are missing from TCRdb's copy, which holds only in-frame ones; the method was immunoSEQ multiplex PCR. The repertoire holds about 33,000 clones, with less than 98% as singletons. The receptor was derived from a man aged 25 to 40 with HIV. The chain has TRBV7-2 and TRBJ2-1, with 7 bases aligning to TRBD2. The specimen was unsorted PBMCs, collected 6.9 years after starting antiretroviral therapy. The CDR3: CASSDGLVGVNEQFF. The CDR3 DNA sequence: TGTGCCAGCAGCGACGGACTAGTGGGAGTTAATGAGCAGTTCTTC.